These T cell receptor beta chains were read from a single sample in a study of cytomegalovirus exposure and HLA in healthy donors. Libraries were prepared by immunoSEQ multiplex PCR; TCRdb keeps only in-frame clonotypes and omits some of them. This sample has more than 110,000 clones, with 70% found just once. Input material: PBMCs. These receptors were obtained from a woman aged 60 to 75 in good health and CMV-seropositive. The CDR3 runs from the conserved cysteine through the conserved F or W. D genes are given only for firm matches. Expanded clones get a size class; other rows say once, few or many, or leave the size out.

D	J	size	V	DNA	CDR3
TRBD1	TRBJ1-1	-	TRBV7-9	TGTGCCAGCAGCCTGGGGACAGTGAACACTGAAGCTTTCTTT	CASSLGTVNTEAFF
-	TRBJ1-5	-	TRBV30	TGTGCCTGGCAGGGGTTTAGCAATCAGCCCCAGCATTTT	CAWQGFSNQPQHF
TRBD1	TRBJ1-5	-	TRBV4-2	TGTGCCAGCAGCCCAGACAGGGATAATCAGCCCCAGCATTTT	CASSPDRDNQPQHF
-	TRBJ1-2	-	TRBV9	TGTGCCAGCAGCGTAGCTACGACAGCAAATTATGGCTACACCTTC	CASSVATTANYGYTF
-	TRBJ1-1	-	TRBV5-1	TGCGCCAGCAGCTCCCAGGGTGGTGGAGTCACTGAAGCTTTCTTT	CASSSQGGGVTEAFF
TRBD1	TRBJ1-1	-	TRBV4-1	TGCGCCAGCAGCCGCGGGACAGGCACTGAAGCTTTCTTT	CASSRGTGTEAFF
TRBD1	TRBJ2-2	-	TRBV5-6	TGTGCCACCCATGAGTATACAGGGGGCAGCACCGGGGAGCTGTTTTTT	CATHEYTGGSTGELFF
-	TRBJ2-2	-	TRBV10-3	TGTGCCATCAGTGTGGGTGGACGACGGACTGATGGCGGGGAGCTGTTTTTT	CAISVGGRRTDGGELFF
TRBD2	TRBJ2-1	-	TRBV29-1	TGCAGCGTTGATTTGGCAGCGGGAGGCGCTCGGCAGTTCTTC	CSVDLAAGGARQFF
TRBD1	TRBJ2-3	few	TRBV28	TGTGCCAGCATGAGGGACAGGGTGGCCGCAGATACGCAGTATTTT	CASMRDRVAADTQYF
TRBD1	TRBJ2-7	-	TRBV9	TGTGCCAGCAGCGTCGGACAGGGAGAGTTCTACGAGCAGTACTTC	CASSVGQGEFYEQYF
-	TRBJ2-2	few	TRBV7-6	TGTGCCAGCAGCCTTTCGGAGACCGGGGAGCTGTTTTTT	CASSLSETGELFF
TRBD2	TRBJ2-7	-	TRBV28	TGTGCCAGCAGTTCCGGAGCGGGAGGTCTACACGAGCAGTACTTC	CASSSGAGGLHEQYF